Sequencing of this T cell receptor beta chain was carried out in a study of blood T cell repertoires in COVID-19. The wider study: Acute and convalescent COVID-19 samples came from the United States, Italy and Spain. The analysed material was cDNA or gDNA that came from T cells, B-cell-depleted T cells, or PBMCs.

The ends were cut back, 3 bases at V and 4 bases at J, with 22 bases in the middle. This CDR3 region has 17 residues. Per germline, CDR1 DFQATT and CDR2 SNEGSKA (reference sequence). As originally analysed: Estimation of nucleated cell counts was performed using reference gene primer amplification. This table comes from immunoSEQ multiplex PCR, and its TCRdb copy is limited to in-frame clones, with some not included. The DNA gave D and trimming, while V, J and clone size come from that table. Here the sample spans a few hundred thousand clones, around four fifths being singletons. The chain carries TRBV20-1 and TRBJ2-1, with D maybe TRBD2 (5 bases). This clonotype originated in a man aged 60 to 69 who had recovered from COVID-19. The sample was peripheral blood. CDR3 nucleotide sequence: TGCAGTGCTAGTGGTGAGGGCCTATTCTACGGTTACAATGAGCAGTTCTTC. Its translation is CSASGEGLFYGYNEQFF.